The 21 T cell receptor beta chains listed next were all sequenced from one sample in a study of naive and memory T cell subsets. Alpha and beta constant region primers primed reverse transcription for blood and skin samples. A single record per CDR3 protein comes from TCRdb applying MiXCR to the 5' RACE reads. The data contain some 22,000 distinct CDR3 sequences, about 4% of them singletons. Adult healthy volunteers gave 2.5 ml peripheral blood for whole-blood RNA. Every receptor here comes from a male donor in good health.

The table lists this clonotype with many counts. J is TRBJ1-5 and V is TRBV20-1, with D possibly TRBD1 on 5 matching bases. Trimming cost V 6 bases and J 5 bases, with 20 bases left between them. The germline V gene has CDR1 DFQATT and CDR2 SNEGSKA (reference sequence). The CDR3 covers 15 residues. The CDR3 DNA reads TGCAGTGCCACCCAGGGAAGGATAGGCGATCAGCCCCAGCATTTT. It encodes CSATQGRIGDQPQHF.

This clonotype was picked up many times. The V call is TRBV28, the J call TRBJ2-5, with TRBD1 as a possible D gene (5 bases). The germline V gene has CDR1 MDHEN and CDR2 SYDVKM. Between the trimmed V and J ends, which lost 6 bases and 3 bases, there was a span of 17 bases. This CDR3 region has 15 residues. The CDR3 here is CASRPGQVGEETQYF. CDR3 bases: TGTGCCAGCAGACCAGGGCAAGTGGGCGAAGAGACCCAGTACTTC.

At least ten counts were recorded for this clonotype. The chain carries TRBV7-2 and TRBJ2-7; D is perhaps TRBD1 or TRBD2 (5 bases each). V lost 5 bases and J lost 2, with 13 bases in between. The CDR3 runs 14 residues. The germline V gene encodes CDR1 SGHTA and CDR2 FQGNSA. The CDR3: CASSPPGTTYEQYF. The CDR3, as DNA: TGTGCCAGCAGCCCACCCGGGACGACCTACGAGCAGTACTTC.

The sample holds many counts of this clonotype. V gene TRBV5-1 combines with J gene TRBJ2-1; the D is unclear. Germline loops: CDR1 SGHRS, CDR2 YFSETQ. The V and J ends lost 0 bases and 4 bases respectively, with 11 bases between them. CDR3 length: 15 residues. The CDR3 DNA sequence: TGCGCCAGCAGCTTGGCCACGACGGAGTACAATGAGCAGTTCTTC. It yields the protein CASSLATTEYNEQFF.

This clonotype was recorded at least ten times. The chain has TRBV28 and TRBJ2-1; TRBD1 matches at 7 bases. V trimming: 2 bases; J trimming: 4 bases; junction bases outside the gene matches: 8. CDR1 is MDHEN, CDR2 SYDVKM, per germline. The CDR3 is 16 amino acids. This CDR3 reads CASSLGGQTRYNEQFF. CDR3 bases: TGTGCCAGCAGTTTAGGGGGACAGACTCGTTACAATGAGCAGTTCTTC.

This clonotype was seen many times. The gene calls are TRBV5-1 and TRBJ2-3; 13 nucleotides line up with TRBD2. Germline lookup yields CDR1 SGHRS and CDR2 YFSETQ. The junction had 2 bases not matched to a gene; V was cut back by 3 bases and J by 1 base. CDR3 length equals 16 residues. This chain's CDR3 is CASSWGLAGRTDTQYF. The CDR3 DNA reads as TGCGCCAGCAGCTGGGGACTAGCGGGACGCACAGATACGCAGTATTTT.

This clonotype was detected many times. The V gene is TRBV29-1, the J gene TRBJ2-3; D may be TRBD1 or TRBD2 (6 bases each). The V and J ends lost 3 bases and 6 bases respectively, with 10 bases between them. There are 12 residues in the CDR3. Per germline, CDR1 SQVTM and CDR2 ANQGSEA. CDR3 protein: CSVEEGGDTQYF. The CDR3 coding sequence is TGCAGCGTTGAGGAGGGGGGCGATACGCAGTATTTT.

This clonotype appeared many times. The chain employs TRBV7-9 and TRBJ2-5; D tentatively fits TRBD1 or TRBD2 (6 bases each). This CDR3 has 14 residues. The germline V gene encodes CDR1 SEHNR and CDR2 FQNEAQ (reference sequence). V lost 2 bases to trimming and J lost 3 bases, with 10 bases between them. Here the CDR3 DNA reads TGTGCCAGCAGCTTATCGGGGGCCAAAGAGACCCAGTACTTC. Translation: CASSLSGAKETQYF.

Worth noting for this clonotype: Germline is not matched at one junction end, which may reflect a read error. V gene TRBV7-2 combines with J gene TRBJ1-2, with D tentatively TRBD1 (6 bases). CDR1 is SGHTA, CDR2 FQGNSA, per germline. This CDR3 region has 15 residues. CDR3 sequence reads: CASSSRQEINYGDTF. CDR3 nucleotides: TGTGCCAGCAGCTCACGACAGGAGATTAACTATGGCGACACCTTC.

This clonotype was recorded many times. The chain has TRBV12-3 or TRBV12-4 and TRBJ2-2; D perhaps matches TRBD1 (6 bases). Trimming shortened V by 2 bases and J by 9 bases, and 13 bases separated the two germline ends. CDR3 length: 14 residues. CDR3: CASSLRAGARELFF. Written as DNA, the CDR3 is TGTGCCAGCAGTTTAAGGGCAGGGGCCCGGGAGCTGTTTTTT.

This clonotype was observed many times. The V call is TRBV29-1, the J call TRBJ2-5; no firm D call. Deletions cut 3 bases from V and 5 bases from J, with 7 bases between. CDR1 and CDR2 from the germline V gene are SQVTM and ANQGSEA. The CDR3 totals 11 residues. The CDR3 loop reads CSVEIAETQYF. The DNA for the CDR3 is TGCAGCGTTGAGATCGCGGAGACCCAGTACTTC.

This clonotype was recorded many times. Compared with germline, one end of the junction differs, possibly owing to a read error. This CDR3 reads CASSLADGRVRF. DNA of the CDR3: TGTGCCAGCAGCTTAGCCGATGGAAGGGTGAGGTTT. The chain joins TRBV11-3 to TRBJ1-1; D is uncertain. Germline V gene lookup returns CDR1 SGHNT and CDR2 YENEEA. This CDR3 spans 12 amino acids.

This clonotype was recorded many times. This chain uses TRBV2 with TRBJ2-1; tentative D call: TRBD1 (6 bases). V was trimmed by 2 bases and J by 4 bases, leaving 12 bases between them. CDR1 and CDR2 (germline): SNHLY, FYNNEI. The CDR3 is made up of 15 amino acids. CDR3 in amino acids: CASSETAGVYNEQFF. The CDR3 DNA follows: TGTGCCAGCAGTGAAACGGCAGGGGTTTACAATGAGCAGTTCTTC.

This clonotype came up many times. CDR3 DNA sequence: TGCGCCAGCAGCCAGTTGGACAACCTATCGAATGAAAAACTGTTTTTT. Its translation: CASSQLDNLSNEKLFF. V gene TRBV4-1 combines with J gene TRBJ1-4, with TRBD1 as a possible D gene (5 bases). The CDR3 runs 16 residues. Germline V gene lookup returns CDR1 MGHRA and CDR2 YSYEKL. V dropped 3 bases and J dropped 5 bases, with 16 bases sitting between them.

This clonotype appeared many times. The chain has TRBV5-1 and TRBJ2-5; 10 bases line up with TRBD2. Germline V CDR1 and CDR2: SGHRS, YFSETQ. CDR3 length: 17 amino acids. With V trimmed by 4 bases and J by 5 bases, 14 bases remained unmatched. CDR3 DNA: TGCGCCAGCAGCCTGGATAACCGAGCGGGAGGGCCCGAGACCCAGTACTTC. This sequence encodes CASSLDNRAGGPETQYF.

This clonotype was seen many times. The chain uses TRBV12-3 or TRBV12-4 and TRBJ2-1; perhaps D is TRBD1 or TRBD2 (5 bases each). This CDR3 is built from 13 residues. The ends were cut back, 4 bases at V and 4 bases at J, with 8 bases in the middle. CDR3 in amino acids: CASSSGRYNEQFF. The CDR3, as DNA: TGTGCCAGCAGTTCGGGGCGGTACAATGAGCAGTTCTTC.

This clonotype was observed many times. The chain carries TRBV20-1 and TRBJ1-5; TRBD1 aligns across 9 bases. From germline, CDR1 is DFQATT and CDR2 SNEGSKA (reference sequence). The junction had 15 bases not matched to a gene; V was cut back by 6 bases and J by 0 bases. The CDR3 length is 18 residues. The CDR3 is CSATTRDRAFYSNQPQHF. The CDR3 DNA is TGCAGTGCCACAACCCGGGACAGGGCGTTTTATAGCAATCAGCCCCAGCATTTT.

This clonotype was recorded at least ten times. This chain joins TRBV28 and TRBJ2-2; no definite D call. Trimming took 5 bases from V and 4 from J, leaving 5 bases between them. This CDR3 contains 12 residues. CDR1 and CDR2 from the germline V gene are MDHEN and SYDVKM. The CDR3: CASSPLTGELFF. The CDR3 region has the DNA TGTGCCAGCAGTCCACTCACCGGGGAGCTGTTTTTT.

This clonotype was detected only a few times. V gene TRBV6-6 combines with J gene TRBJ1-1; perhaps TRBD1 as D (5 bases). The CDR3 runs 14 residues. V shed 6 bases and J shed 4 bases, with 15 bases lying between them. The germline V gene has CDR1 MNHNY and CDR2 SVGAGI (reference sequence). CDR3 protein: CASRADPRGTEAFF. The CDR3 DNA reads as TGTGCCAGCAGAGCTGACCCTAGGGGCACTGAAGCTTTCTTT.

At least ten counts were recorded for this clonotype. The J gene is TRBJ1-4, the V gene TRBV28, with D possibly matching TRBD1 (5 bases). This CDR3 comprises 17 residues. Germline values: CDR1 MDHEN, CDR2 SYDVKM. Trimming removed 2 bases at V and 4 bases at J, with 17 bases between. The CDR3 DNA reads TGTGCCAGCAGTTTAAGTTGGCCGGGACGCCATAATGAAAAACTGTTTTTT. Amino acid sequence: CASSLSWPGRHNEKLFF.

Ten or more counts support this clonotype. The rearrangement uses TRBV6-6 and TRBJ2-5, with 12 bases lining up with TRBD1. Germline V gene lookup returns CDR1 MNHNY and CDR2 SVGAGI (reference sequence). This CDR3 is built from 18 residues. With V trimmed by 6 bases and J by 7 bases, 18 bases remained unmatched. In nucleotides, the CDR3 is TGTGCCAGCAGCGATCCGGGACAGGGGGCGCGGGGTACTGGGACCCAGTACTTC. Translation: CASSDPGQGARGTGTQYF.